The text below deals with one T cell receptor (beta chain). Its antigen is unknown. The data derive from a study of shared clonotypes between healthy human individuals. The study, taken as a whole, reports: It was observed that about 5% of naive CD4 clonotypes were shared across a handful of donors.

Here immunoSEQ multiplex PCR was the method, and the copy in TCRdb shows in-frame clones only, minus some. Among about 1 million clones, around 74% were seen once, and the ten largest hold roughly 1.4%. The CDR3 extends over 15 amino acids. CDR1 is SGHAT and CDR2 is FQNNGV in the germline V gene. V was clipped by 4 bases and J by 2 bases, with 12 bases between them. Sequenced: memory CD4+ T cells sorted from blood. Noted subset: CD45RA-negative fraction. The clonotype was recovered from a man between 18 and 29 years old in good health. The chain has TRBV11-2 and TRBJ2-1; a weak D match, TRBD2 (6 bases). The CDR3 here is CASSSPGLPYNEQFF. The CDR3 DNA sequence: TGTGCCAGCAGCTCCCCGGGACTGCCCTACAATGAGCAGTTCTTC.